The clone carrying this T cell receptor beta chain was detected once. No antigen is known for it. CDR3 length: 14 amino acids. With V trimmed by 2 bases and J by 7 bases, 8 bases remained unmatched. CDR1 and CDR2 from the germline V gene are SGHDT and YYEEEE. The entry originates in a study of cytomegalovirus exposure and HLA in healthy donors. Study-wide results and caveats: In a later analysis, across HLA loci, associated TCR counts were highest for DRB1, lowest for HLA-C. Only CMV serostatus was available as immune exposure information.

Primers included in the PCR were 60 Vbeta and 13 Jbeta primers. Only in-frame clones appear in the TCRdb table, and some are missing; sequencing was by immunoSEQ multiplex PCR. The table records about 62,000 clones, 78% of them present only once. The TCR was taken from a man in his forties in good health and CMV-seronegative. The sequenced sample was PBMCs. The rearrangement links TRBV5-6 to TRBJ1-2, with 7 bases fitting TRBD1. CDR3 region: CASSFDRASAGYTF. The DNA for the CDR3 is TGTGCCAGCAGCTTCGACAGGGCGTCCGCTGGCTACACCTTC.